Listed here are 27 T cell receptor beta chains from one sample, sequenced in a study of cytomegalovirus exposure and HLA in healthy donors. Using immunoSEQ multiplex PCR, the repertoire was profiled, and TCRdb retains in-frame clones only, with some absent. Found here are 150,000 to 180,000 clones, about 86% of them singletons; the top ten hold about 22%. What was sequenced was PBMCs. The receptors were sampled from a young man in good health and CMV-seropositive.

The V gene is TRBV5-1, the J gene TRBJ1-2, with 7 bases that match TRBD1. Germline CDR1 and CDR2: SGHRS and YFSETQ. This CDR3 is built from 14 residues. Losses at the gene ends were 5 bases for V and 2 bases for J; bases not matched to a gene: 6. CDR3 in amino acids: CASSSKQGNYGYTF. The CDR3 coding sequence is TGCGCCAGCAGTTCCAAACAGGGGAACTATGGCTACACCTTC.

The chain uses TRBV10-2 and TRBJ1-5; D is ambiguous. Germline V gene lookup returns CDR1 WSHSY and CDR2 SAAADI. V dropped 2 bases and J dropped 0 bases, with 5 bases sitting between them. There are 14 residues in the CDR3. The CDR3 loop reads CASSEAGSNQPQHF. In nucleotides, the CDR3 is TGCGCCAGCAGTGAGGCCGGTAGCAATCAGCCCCAGCATTTT.

The V and J genes are TRBV9 and TRBJ2-5, with D possibly being TRBD2 (5 bases). Germline V CDR1 and CDR2: SGDLS, YYNGEE. V was cut by 0 bases and J by 4 bases, with 7 bases left in between. The CDR3 loop spans 13 amino acids. The CDR3 spells CASSVVAGETQYF. The CDR3 coding sequence is TGTGCCAGCAGCGTAGTGGCGGGAGAGACCCAGTACTTC.

The V call is TRBV5-4, the J call TRBJ1-4; TRBD1 agrees at 8 bases. This CDR3 has 14 amino acids. J lost 4 bases, V lost 4 bases, and 3 bases had no gene match. The V gene's germline CDR1 is SGHNT and CDR2 YYREEE (reference sequence). CDR3 coding DNA: TGTGCCAGCAGCGGGACAGGAAATAATGAAAAACTGTTTTTT. It is translated as CASSGTGNNEKLFF. Together with reference TRBV5-4 and TRBJ1-4, the CDR3 gives the full variable domain: ETGVTQSPTHLIKTRGQQVTLRCSSQSGHNTVSWYQQALGQGPQFIFQYYREEENGRGNFPPRFSGLQFPNYSSELNVNALELDDSALYLCASSGTGNNEKLFFGSGTQLSVL.

V is TRBV29-1 and J is TRBJ2-1, with 16 bases identical to TRBD2. J lost 4 bases, V lost 3 bases, and 15 bases had no gene match. This CDR3 spans 20 amino acids. Germline assignment: CDR1 SQVTM and CDR2 ANQGSEA. The CDR3 region has the DNA TGCAGCGTTGACTGGGCCTCGGGACTAGCGGGAGGGAGGGGATACAATGAGCAGTTCTTC. Translation: CSVDWASGLAGGRGYNEQFF.

This chain links TRBV5-6 with TRBJ1-5; 9 nucleotides line up with TRBD1. V lost 4 bases and J lost 2; bases outside the gene matches: 7. Germline CDR1 and CDR2: SGHDT and YYEEEE. This CDR3 spans 16 amino acids. This CDR3 is CASSPNRDRGNQPQHF. The DNA for the CDR3 is TGTGCCAGCAGCCCCAACCGGGACAGGGGCAATCAGCCCCAGCATTTT.

The V gene is TRBV5-5, the J gene TRBJ1-5; no reliable D call. V lost 1 base and J lost 0, with 11 bases in between. The CDR3 is made up of 16 amino acids. Per the germline V gene, CDR1 is SGHKS and CDR2 is YYEKEE (reference sequence). The CDR3 loop is CASSLTPGSSNQPQHF. The CDR3 DNA is TGTGCCAGCAGCTTGACGCCGGGGTCTAGCAATCAGCCCCAGCATTTT.

V usage is TRBV12-2 and J usage is TRBJ2-7; the table's D call, TRBD2, has no DNA check behind it. TRBV12-2 is annotated as a pseudogene. The CDR3 has 14 residues. The CDR3 bases are TGTGCAAGTCCCATAAGCGGGTGGGGGTACGAGCAGTACTTC. It translates to CASPISGWGYEQYF.

The chain is built from TRBV10-2 and TRBJ2-3; the D is unclear. V lost 4 bases and J lost 5, with 10 bases in between. The CDR3 loop spans 13 amino acids. Germline loops: CDR1 WSHSY, CDR2 SAAADI. The CDR3 DNA follows: TGCGCCAGCAGTGGGCCTTTCCGAGATACGCAGTATTTT. Encoded protein: CASSGPFRDTQYF.

The sample holds a few counts of this clone. V usage is TRBV30 and J usage is TRBJ2-2, with 9 bases lining up with TRBD1. There are 12 residues in the CDR3. Losses at the gene ends were 7 bases for V and 7 bases for J; bases not matched to a gene: 4. CDR1 is GTSNPN and CDR2 is SVGIG in the germline V gene (reference sequence). The CDR3 DNA follows: TGTGCCTCAACAGGGGGCATCGGGGAGCTGTTTTTT. Amino acid sequence: CASTGGIGELFF. Supplemented by reference TRBV30 and TRBJ2-2, the full variable domain reads SQTIHQWPATLVQPVGSPLSLECTVEGTSNPNLYWYRQAAGRGLQLLFYSVGIGQISSEVPQNLSASRPQDRQFILSSKKLLLSDSGFYLCASTGGIGELFFGEGSRLTVL.

This rearrangement joins TRBV7-2 to TRBJ2-2, with D possibly matching TRBD1 (5 bases). The CDR3 consists of 15 residues. Germline CDR1 and CDR2: SGHTA and FQGNSA. V was clipped by 4 bases and J by 1 base, with 10 bases between them. This CDR3 reads CASSSTGWNTGELFF. CDR3 DNA sequence: TGTGCCAGCAGCTCAACAGGTTGGAACACCGGGGAGCTGTTTTTT.

V is TRBV27 and J is TRBJ2-4; the D gene is possibly TRBD2 (5 bases). Trimming took 2 bases from V and 6 from J, leaving 11 bases between them. Germline V gene lookup returns CDR1 MNHEY and CDR2 SMNVEV (reference sequence). The CDR3 has 14 amino acids. In nucleotides, the CDR3 is TGTGCCAGCAGTTTAATCGGGAAGGGAAACATTCAGTACTTC. Protein sequence: CASSLIGKGNIQYF.

V usage is TRBV9 and J usage is TRBJ2-5; 10 bases match TRBD2. The CDR3 runs 17 residues. Unmatched junction bases numbered 10, after V lost 1 base and J lost 4 bases. Germline assignment: CDR1 SGDLS and CDR2 YYNGEE. The CDR3, as DNA: TGTGCCAGCAGCGTATTCGGGTCTAGCGGGAGCGGAGAGACCCAGTACTTC. Translating it yields CASSVFGSSGSGETQYF. The whole variable domain, filled in from reference TRBV9 and TRBJ2-5, reads DSGVTQTPKHLITATGQRVTLRCSPRSGDLSVYWYQQSLDQGLQFLIQYYNGEERAKGNILERFSAQQFPDLHSELNLSSLELGDSALYFCASSVFGSSGSGETQYFGPGTRLLVL.

This clone came up once. The rearrangement links TRBV30 to TRBJ1-4, with D possibly being TRBD1 (5 bases). Looked up from germline, CDR1 is GTSNPN and CDR2 is SVGIG (reference sequence). V lost 3 bases and J lost 5, with 19 bases in between. This CDR3 is built from 16 residues. The CDR3 DNA is TGTGCCTGGAGGTTAAAGGGGCGCAAACTAAATGAAAAACTGTTTTTT. As protein: CAWRLKGRKLNEKLFF.

The chain uses TRBV5-1 and TRBJ2-1; 10 nucleotides agree with TRBD2. V gave up 4 bases and J gave up 10 bases; unmatched junction bases: 8. The CDR3 length is 14 residues. Germline V gene sequence: CDR1 SGHRS, CDR2 YFSETQ. The CDR3 sequence: CASSHGTSVLEQFF. Here the CDR3 DNA reads TGCGCCAGCAGCCACGGGACTAGCGTACTCGAGCAGTTCTTC. The full variable domain, rest sourced from reference TRBV5-1 and TRBJ2-1, is KAGVTQTPRYLIKTRGQQVTLSCSPISGHRSVSWYQQTPGQGLQFLFEYFSETQRNKGNFPGRFSGRQFSNSRSEMNVSTLELGDSALYLCASSHGTSVLEQFFGPGTRLTVL.

This chain joins TRBV5-1 and TRBJ1-2; D is undetermined. The CDR3 consists of 15 residues. V gave up 0 bases and J gave up 5 bases, with 14 bases separating them. Germline V CDR1 and CDR2: SGHRS, YFSETQ. The chain's CDR3 is CASSLGAGSRYGYTF. In DNA, the CDR3 is TGCGCCAGCAGCTTGGGGGCGGGCAGTCGGTATGGCTACACCTTC.

The chain carries TRBV20-1 and TRBJ2-7; D ambiguous. The CDR3 loop spans 11 amino acids. CDR1 DFQATT and CDR2 SNEGSKA come from the germline V gene (reference sequence). Trimming took off 6 bases at V and 6 bases at J, with 12 bases between the two ends. In nucleotides, the CDR3 is TGCAGTGCAGTCGAGGCGGTCGAGCAGTACTTC. It specifies CSAVEAVEQYF.

V is TRBV6-5 and J is TRBJ2-1; the D gene is possibly TRBD1 (5 bases). CDR1 MNHEY and CDR2 SVGAGI come from the germline V gene. The CDR3 has 15 amino acids. V lost 2 bases and J 6 bases, leaving 14 bases between the germline ends. This CDR3 is CASSYLLGQGNEQFF. The CDR3 DNA sequence: TGTGCCAGCAGTTACCTCTTGGGGCAGGGCAATGAGCAGTTCTTC.

This chain links TRBV19 with TRBJ1-1; maybe TRBD1 (6 bases). The germline V and J ends were trimmed by 3 bases and 6 bases, with 17 bases remaining between them. This CDR3 has 15 residues. The germline CDR1 and CDR2 sequences are LNHDA and SQIVND (reference sequence). The CDR3 here is CASSMRGGARAEAFF. CDR3 nucleotides: TGTGCCAGTAGTATGAGGGGGGGCGCGCGTGCTGAAGCTTTCTTT.

This chain uses TRBV5-4 with TRBJ1-1, with D possibly TRBD1 on 6 matching bases. V lost 7 bases to trimming and J lost 0 bases, with 16 bases between them. Germline CDR1 SGHNT, CDR2 YYREEE (reference sequence). The CDR3 is made up of 15 amino acids. The CDR3: CASQANRDMNTEAFF. CDR3 nucleotides: TGTGCCAGCCAGGCAAACAGGGACATGAACACTGAAGCTTTCTTT.

This chain uses TRBV7-3 with TRBJ1-1, with 7 bases identical to TRBD1. The CDR3 is 16 amino acids. CDR1 and CDR2 from the germline V gene are SGHTA and FQGTGA. Trimming removed 1 base from V and 0 bases from J; junction bases left unmatched: 5. The CDR3 reads CASSLRGTELNTEAFF. CDR3 nucleotide sequence: TGTGCCAGCAGCTTAAGGGGGACAGAACTGAACACTGAAGCTTTCTTT.

The V call is TRBV5-1, the J call TRBJ2-7; 12 bases map to TRBD2. The J segment lost 7 bases and the V segment lost 1 base, leaving 9 bases of the junction unmatched. The germline gives CDR1 SGHRS, CDR2 YFSETQ. This CDR3 comprises 16 residues. CDR3 coding DNA: TGCGCCAGCAGCTTGACTAGCGGGGGGTCAGGAGGGGAGCAGTACTTC. Its translation: CASSLTSGGSGGEQYF.

The table lists this clone with a count of one. This chain links TRBV6-5 with TRBJ2-3; possible D gene TRBD2, 6 bases. The CDR3 is 15 residues long. V was clipped by 6 bases and J by 2 bases, with 15 bases between them. Germline CDR1 reads MNHEY; CDR2 reads SVGAGI. The CDR3 is CASSLRGAATDTQYF. The CDR3 DNA reads as TGTGCCAGCAGCCTGCGCGGGGCGGCCACAGATACGCAGTATTTT.

The V call is TRBV19, the J call TRBJ2-1; D gene ambiguous. Trimming shortened V by 10 bases and J by 10 bases, and 14 bases separated the two germline ends. There are 11 residues in the CDR3. Per germline, CDR1 LNHDA and CDR2 SQIVND (reference sequence). The CDR3 region has the DNA TGTGCCACCCAAACTATGGCGGAGCAGTTCTTC. This sequence encodes CATQTMAEQFF.

The chain has TRBV6-6 and TRBJ2-3; 7 nucleotides agree with TRBD1. Germline V gene lookup returns CDR1 MNHNY and CDR2 SVGAGI (reference sequence). CDR3 length equals 15 residues. Unmatched junction bases numbered 4, after V lost 0 bases and J lost 4 bases. Written as DNA, the CDR3 is TGTGCCAGCAGTTACTCCGACAGGGTCGCAGATACGCAGTATTTT. Residues: CASSYSDRVADTQYF.

In this sample, this clone turned up once. This chain joins TRBV4-3 and TRBJ1-5, with 11 bases matching TRBD1. Germline CDR1 and CDR2: LGHNA and YSLEER. Trimming removed 0 bases from V and 1 base from J; junction bases left unmatched: 5. The CDR3 runs to 18 residues. The chain's CDR3 is CASSQDRGTGGSNQPQHF. DNA of the CDR3: TGCGCCAGCAGCCAAGATCGAGGGACAGGGGGGAGCAATCAGCCCCAGCATTTT.

The chain has TRBV6-5 and TRBJ2-7; D call uncertain. This CDR3 has 15 amino acids. Germline V gene data show CDR1 as MNHEY and CDR2 as SVGAGI. The germline V and J ends were trimmed by 5 bases and 4 bases, with 18 bases remaining between them. The CDR3 region is CASSLGWSRSYEQYF. In nucleotides, the CDR3 is TGTGCCAGCAGTCTCGGGTGGTCCCGTTCATACGAGCAGTACTTC.